Sequencing of this T cell receptor (beta chain) was carried out in a study of OX40 agonist ivuxolimab in advanced cancers. On the study more broadly: The patients got ivuxolimab, which is an agonistic anti-OX40 (CD134) antibody. Administration of intravenous ivuxolimab to patients occurred every 2 weeks at 0.01 to 10 mg/kg. Aged roughly 20 to 85 with a mean of about 63 years, they were more than 80% male. Enrollees could have had prior anti-PD-1, anti-PD-L1 or anti-CTLA-4 therapy, which 35% to 40% had received.

Assay: immunoSEQ multiplex PCR; the TCRdb copy retains only in-frame clones and omits some. The table lists more than 65,000 clones, just under 85% of them singletons. Trimming pared 1 base from V and 2 bases from J, leaving 12 bases between. In germline, CDR1 is SGHRS, CDR2 YFSETQ. The CDR3 loop spans 16 amino acids. The clonotype originates from an adult with an advanced solid tumor such as melanoma, head and neck, liver or kidney cancer. The starting material was CD4+ or CD8+ T cells sorted from blood, obtained in a trial of the OX40 agonist ivuxolimab. The chain has TRBV5-1 and TRBJ2-2, with D tentatively TRBD1 or TRBD2 (5 bases each). In DNA, the CDR3 is TGCGCCAGCAGCTTGACGGGGCCAGGTAACACCGGGGAGCTGTTTTTT. Amino acids: CASSLTGPGNTGELFF.